The next 5 T cell receptor beta chains were all read from a single sample in a study of blood T cells in healthy people across ages. Alongside a J-beta primer mix, a sample-barcoded 5' primer served in a second PCR lasting roughly 7 to 12 cycles. In TCRdb, the 5' RACE reads were re-called with MiXCR into one record per CDR3 protein. Among approximately 1,000,000 distinct CDR3 sequences listed, around two fifths were seen once. Sample: blood. The receptors derive from a man aged 18 to 29 in good health.

The V and J genes are TRBV5-1 and TRBJ1-2; D is ambiguous. Trimming took off 6 bases at V and 0 bases at J, with 21 bases between the two ends. Per the germline V gene, CDR1 is SGHRS and CDR2 is YFSETQ. This CDR3 has 17 residues. The CDR3 here is CASTQTPYRASNYGYTF. As DNA, the CDR3 is TGCGCCAGCACCCAGACGCCCTACCGGGCTTCTAACTATGGCTACACCTTC.

The chain is built from TRBV13 and TRBJ2-4; D possibly matches TRBD1 or TRBD2 (5 bases each). The CDR3 is 13 amino acids. Germline V gene data show CDR1 as PRHDT and CDR2 as FYEKMQ (reference sequence). V gave up 5 bases and J gave up 13 bases, with 18 bases separating them. The CDR3 region is CASSMGPNNEQYF. In DNA form, the CDR3 reads TGTGCCAGCAGCATGGGACCTAACAATGAGCAGTACTTC.

This chain joins TRBV5-1 and TRBJ2-2, with TRBD1 as a possible D gene (7 bases). Germline CDR1 reads SGHRS; CDR2 reads YFSETQ. Trimming took 4 bases from V and 2 from J, leaving 12 bases between them. CDR3 length equals 15 residues. DNA of the CDR3: TGCGCCAGCAGCGGAGGGACAGTCAACACCGGGGAGCTGTTTTTT. Translation gives CASSGGTVNTGELFF.

J is TRBJ2-3 and V is TRBV20-1, with D tentatively TRBD1 or TRBD2 (5 bases each). Germline V gives CDR1 DFQATT, CDR2 SNEGSKA (reference sequence). V shed 3 bases and J shed 1 base, with 17 bases lying between them. The CDR3 covers 16 residues. CDR3 DNA: TGCAGTGCTAGCCCTATGGGGGTCTGGGGCACAGATACGCAGTATTTT. Protein product: CSASPMGVWGTDTQYF.

This clonotype was counted only a few times. The chain employs TRBV10-3 and TRBJ1-6; no firm D call. Trimming pared 6 bases from V and 9 bases from J, leaving 15 bases between. CDR1 and CDR2 (germline): ENHRY, SYGVKD. The CDR3 loop spans 14 amino acids. The CDR3 coding sequence is TGTGCCATCAGGAGCGACTCGAAGGCTTCACCCCTCCACTTT. Its protein is CAIRSDSKASPLHF.